This entry lists 21 T cell receptor beta chains sequenced from one sample in a study of blood T cells in healthy people across ages. Together with a sample-barcoded 5' primer, a J-beta primer mix was included in a second PCR lasting about 7 to 12 cycles. TCRdb fed the 5' RACE reads into MiXCR, producing one record per CDR3 protein. This sample has some 780,000 distinct CDR3 sequences, with 45% to 70% found just once. The material sequenced was blood. All receptors derive from a man between 35 and 55 years old in good health.

The V call is TRBV9, the J call TRBJ2-4, with a possible D match to TRBD1 (5 bases). The CDR3 sequence is 14 residues long. The germline CDR1 and CDR2 sequences are SGDLS and YYNGEE. The V end lost 0 bases, the J end lost 5 bases, and 9 bases lay between the germline ends. CDR3 protein: CASSVAGIENIQYF. As DNA, the CDR3 is TGTGCCAGCAGCGTAGCAGGGATAGAAAACATTCAGTACTTC.

This chain joins TRBV20-1 and TRBJ2-1; TRBD2 matches 7 bases. Matching the DNA end better, TRBJ2-7 makes the J call doubtful. CDR1 DFQATT and CDR2 SNEGSKA come from the germline V gene (reference sequence). The CDR3 has 18 residues. The CDR3 sequence: CSARSARGDTSSYNEQYF. The CDR3 coding sequence is TGCAGTGCTAGAAGCGCTCGGGGGGATACGAGCTCCTACAATGAGCAGTACTTC.

The sample holds many counts of this clonotype. V gene TRBV7-2 combines with J gene TRBJ2-7; 8 bases agree with TRBD1. Germline CDR1 reads SGHTA; CDR2 reads FQGNSA. V was clipped by 5 bases and J by 3 bases; unmatched bases: 3. The CDR3 length is 13 residues. The CDR3 loop reads CASSHGTGYEQYF. DNA for the CDR3: TGTGCCAGCAGCCATGGGACAGGCTACGAGCAGTACTTC. Variable domain in full (rest from reference TRBV7-2 and TRBJ2-7): GAGVSQSPSNKVTEKGKDVELRCDPISGHTALYWYRQSLGQGLEFLIYFQGNSAPDKSGLPSDRFSAERTGGSVSTLTIQRTQQEDSAVYLCASSHGTGYEQYFGPGTRLTVT.

The rearrangement joins TRBV6-2 or TRBV6-3 to TRBJ2-1; 8 bases match TRBD2. This CDR3 comprises 13 residues. The ends lost 7 bases at V and 13 bases at J; junction bases unmatched: 12. Germline V gene lookup returns CDR1 MNHEY and CDR2 SVGEGT. The CDR3 nucleotides are TGTGCCAGCACCCCGGGACTAGGAATCCAACAGTTCTTC. Translation gives CASTPGLGIQQFF.

The CDR3 nucleotides are TGTGCCAGCAGCTCATCCTTGGCGGGGACTCCTGAAGGCTACACCTTC. Amino acids: CASSSSLAGTPEGYTF. This chain links TRBV7-2 with TRBJ1-2, with D possibly being TRBD1 (5 bases). Germline V CDR1 and CDR2: SGHTA, FQGNSA. Trimming pared 4 bases from V and 8 bases from J, leaving 23 bases between. The CDR3 contains 16 residues.

The CDR3 loop reads CASSLAAGGFSNEQYF. Here the CDR3 DNA reads TGTGCCAGCAGCCTCGCGGCAGGGGGATTCTCCAATGAGCAGTACTTC. The gene calls are TRBV7-9 and TRBJ2-5, with 7 bases identical to TRBD1. This CDR3 is built from 16 residues. Trimming removed 5 bases from V and 11 bases from J; junction bases left unmatched: 20. CDR1 is SEHNR and CDR2 is FQNEAQ in the germline V gene (reference sequence).

With regard to this clonotype: A junction boundary mismatches the germline segment, possibly from a read error. The chain couples TRBV9 to TRBJ2-1; 8 nucleotides align to TRBD2. This CDR3 has 16 residues. CDR1 SGDLS and CDR2 YYNGEE come from the germline V gene. CDR3 sequence: CAGSVSPGLGENEQFF. The CDR3 DNA sequence: TGTGCCGGCAGCGTGTCCCCGGGACTAGGGGAAAATGAGCAGTTCTTC.

This clonotype was seen a handful of times. J is TRBJ2-1 and V is TRBV27, with D possibly being TRBD1 (5 bases). The germline gives CDR1 MNHEY, CDR2 SMNVEV (reference sequence). The CDR3 spans 13 residues. V was cut by 3 bases and J by 5 bases, with 8 bases left in between. The CDR3 DNA is TGTGCCAGCAGTTTTGGCAGGGACAATGAGCAGTTCTTC. It translates to CASSFGRDNEQFF.

This chain joins TRBV6-5 and TRBJ1-1, with unresolved D. The germline V gene has CDR1 MNHEY and CDR2 SVGAGI. Deletions cut 0 bases from V and 5 bases from J, with 10 bases between. The CDR3 length is 14 residues. The CDR3 loop reads CASSYSSRRTEAFF. CDR3 sequence (DNA): TGTGCCAGCAGTTACTCCTCAAGGAGGACTGAAGCTTTCTTT.

The V and J genes are TRBV10-3 and TRBJ2-5, with 10 bases identical to TRBD2. Germline V gene data show CDR1 as ENHRY and CDR2 as SYGVKD. CDR3 length: 16 residues. The trim removed 10 bases at V and 1 base at J, leaving 12 bases unmatched. CDR3 sequence: CATIGASGSAQETQYF. In DNA form, the CDR3 reads TGTGCCACCATCGGGGCTAGCGGGAGTGCCCAAGAGACCCAGTACTTC.

V gene TRBV4-1 combines with J gene TRBJ2-3; the D is unclear. The ends were cut back, 4 bases at V and 7 bases at J, with 12 bases in the middle. The V gene's germline CDR1 is MGHRA and CDR2 YSYEKL. The CDR3 length is 13 residues. CDR3 sequence (DNA): TGCGCCAGCAGCCCCATTAAAGGGTATACGCAGTATTTT. Translation: CASSPIKGYTQYF.

The J gene is TRBJ1-2, the V gene TRBV6-1; 9 bases align to TRBD1. V shed 4 bases and J 8 bases; nucleotides not matched to a gene: 8. The CDR3 runs to 14 residues. Germline CDR1 MNHNS, CDR2 SASEGT. This CDR3 is CASSVGQGSLGYTF. CDR3 DNA sequence: TGTGCCAGCAGTGTGGGACAGGGCTCTTTAGGCTACACCTTC.

This clonotype was observed a handful of times. The J gene is TRBJ2-1, the V gene TRBV6-5; D tentatively fits TRBD1 or TRBD2 (5 bases each). V lost 2 bases and J lost 12, with 11 bases in between. CDR3 length equals 12 residues. Germline assignment: CDR1 MNHEY and CDR2 SVGAGI. This CDR3 reads CASSYEGRLQFF. DNA of the CDR3: TGTGCCAGCAGTTACGAGGGGCGCCTGCAGTTCTTC.

The chain uses TRBV27 and TRBJ2-3; D may be TRBD2 (5 bases). The V and J ends lost 4 bases and 8 bases respectively, with 16 bases between them. CDR1 is MNHEY, CDR2 SMNVEV, per germline (reference sequence). This CDR3 region has 14 residues. DNA for the CDR3: TGTGCCAGCAGTTCCCCGCAGCGGCTCGGTACGCAGTATTTT. Its protein is CASSSPQRLGTQYF.

The chain combines TRBV28 with TRBJ2-7; 12 bases map to TRBD2. Germline values: CDR1 MDHEN, CDR2 SYDVKM. The V gene end was trimmed by 5 bases and the J gene end by 2 bases; junction bases not matched to a gene: 1. The CDR3 extends over 14 amino acids. This CDR3 reads CASSRLAGAYEQYF. The CDR3, as DNA: TGTGCCAGCAGTCGACTAGCGGGAGCCTACGAGCAGTACTTC.

This clonotype was recorded a few times. J is TRBJ2-7 and V is TRBV7-2, with D tentatively TRBD2 (6 bases). Per germline, CDR1 SGHTA and CDR2 FQGNSA. V gave up 2 bases and J gave up 6 bases, with 14 bases separating them. The CDR3 contains 14 residues. CDR3 amino acids: CASSLTSGRREQYF. As DNA, the CDR3 is TGTGCCAGCAGCTTAACGTCGGGGAGGCGCGAGCAGTACTTC.

V is TRBV7-9 and J is TRBJ2-5; D is ambiguous. Germline V CDR1 and CDR2: SEHNR, FQNEAQ (reference sequence). Between the trimmed V and J ends, which lost 5 bases and 5 bases, there was a span of 15 bases. CDR3 size: 14 residues. This chain's CDR3 is CASSIGGWLETQYF. CDR3 nucleotide sequence: TGTGCCAGCAGCATCGGTGGGTGGCTGGAGACCCAGTACTTC.

CDR3 DNA: TGCAGCGTTGAGGTAGGCCTAGCGGGAGTCTACGAGCAGTACTTC. Protein: CSVEVGLAGVYEQYF. This chain uses TRBV29-1 with TRBJ2-7; TRBD2 aligns across 10 bases. This CDR3 has 15 amino acids. The germline gives CDR1 SQVTM, CDR2 ANQGSEA. V dropped 3 bases and J dropped 3; count of bases not matched to a gene: 8.

At least ten counts were recorded for this clonotype. The rearrangement uses TRBV29-1 and TRBJ2-7; D might be TRBD1 (8 bases). The CDR3 contains 12 residues. The germline V gene has CDR1 SQVTM and CDR2 ANQGSEA. V shed 6 bases and J shed 6 bases, with 15 bases lying between them. The CDR3 DNA follows: TGCAGCGTGCACAGGGGGGGAGTCGAGCAGTACTTC. As protein: CSVHRGGVEQYF.

V and J are TRBV6-5 and TRBJ1-1; TRBD1 aligns across 8 bases. The germline V gene encodes CDR1 MNHEY and CDR2 SVGAGI. This CDR3 region has 14 residues. The J segment lost 3 bases and the V segment lost 3 bases, leaving 3 bases of the junction unmatched. This CDR3 reads CASSYTTGDTEAFF. CDR3 nucleotide sequence: TGTGCCAGCAGTTATACGACAGGGGACACTGAAGCTTTCTTT.

This clonotype was seen ten or more times. J is TRBJ2-5 and V is TRBV29-1; 14 positions match TRBD2. Germline trimming cut 2 bases from V and 5 bases from J; bases unmatched to any gene: 13. Germline V gene data show CDR1 as SQVTM and CDR2 as ANQGSEA. The CDR3 sequence is 18 residues long. The CDR3 is CSVESKKTSGGALETQYF. Here the CDR3 DNA reads TGCAGCGTTGAAAGTAAGAAGACTAGCGGGGGGGCCCTGGAGACCCAGTACTTC.